These T cell receptor beta chains were read from a single sample in a study of cytomegalovirus exposure and HLA in healthy donors. Assay: immunoSEQ multiplex PCR; the TCRdb copy retains only in-frame clones and omits some. The profile shows some 250,000 clones, around 88% of them singletons. Material for sequencing was PBMCs. Receptors were obtained from a woman aged 25 to 39 in good health and CMV-seropositive. Each CDR3 is given with its conserved first and last residue. The D gene is left open where the match is weak.

d_call	v_call	cdr3_length	j_call	cdr3_nt	cdr3_aa
-	TRBV5-5	15	TRBJ2-1	TGTGCCAGCAGCCCTCCGGGACTCTCCTACAATGAGCAGTTCTTC	CASSPPGLSYNEQFF
TRBD1	TRBV5-6	14	TRBJ1-1	TGTGCCAGCAGCGACAGGGGAGGGAACACTGAAGCTTTCTTT	CASSDRGGNTEAFF
TRBD2	TRBV10-2	14	TRBJ2-2	TGCGCCAGCAGGACGGGAGCGGGAACCGGGGAGCTGTTTTTT	CASRTGAGTGELFF
-	TRBV7-7	13	TRBJ2-7	TGTGCTAGCAGCCCGGGACACTACTACGAGCAGTACTTC	CASSPGHYYEQYF
-	TRBV6-1	13	TRBJ1-1	TGTGCCAGTGCGACAGGAGGCTACACTGAAGCTTTCTTT	CASATGGYTEAFF
TRBD2	TRBV15	16	TRBJ2-1	TGTGCCACCAGCAGAGCCCGGGAGGGTGCCTACAATGAGCAGTTCTTC	CATSRAREGAYNEQFF
TRBD1	TRBV10-3	16	TRBJ2-1	TGTGCCATCAGTGCGTCGAGTGGGACAGGGCACAATGAGCAGTTCTTC	CAISASSGTGHNEQFF
TRBD1	TRBV5-1	13	TRBJ1-2	TGCGCCAGCAGCAGGGCCGGGACAGATGGCTACACCTTC	CASSRAGTDGYTF
-	TRBV27	13	TRBJ2-7	TGTGCCAGCAGTTCACCCTCTAGCGCCGAGCAGTACTTC	CASSSPSSAEQYF
-	TRBV5-4	16	TRBJ1-1	TGTGCCAGCAGCCCCCGGCGGGGATGGGGAAACACTGAAGCTTTCTTT	CASSPRRGWGNTEAFF
TRBD2	TRBV5-1	16	TRBJ2-1	TGCGCCAGCAGCTCGTTAGCGGGAGGTATAACCCATGAGCAGTTCTTC	CASSSLAGGITHEQFF